This T cell receptor beta chain was captured in a study of T-cell reconstitution after alpha-beta-depleted transplantation in children. V was clipped by 0 bases and J by 4 bases, with 7 bases between them. Germline lookup yields CDR1 SGHVS and CDR2 FNYEAQ. The CDR3 loop spans 13 amino acids. Unique molecular identifiers were incorporated during preparation of the TCRbeta library. One entry per CDR3 protein, called by TCRdb with MiXCR from the PCR reads. Here the sample spans fewer than 550,000 distinct CDR3 sequences, about 17% being singletons. The study's findings and limits: When one year had passed after transplant, most T-cell counts and diversity came from newly produced T cells. Several hundred expanded graft clones reportedly gave rise to the alpha-beta T cells present about two months after transplant. High day-60 TCRbeta diversity in some patients came from surviving recipient T cells and thymic progenitors.

This clonotype was counted at least ten times. What it recognizes is unknown. The rearrangement uses TRBV7-6 and TRBJ2-7, with unresolved D. This specimen was PBMCs, mostly from graft donor cells, taken 360 days after TCRalphabeta/CD19-depleted stem cell transplant. This sequence was found in a boy under two years old who had a stem cell transplant for Wiskott-Aldrich syndrome, so the T cells may come from the graft donor. The CDR3 here is CASSLAGLYEQYF. The CDR3 nucleotides read TGTGCCAGCAGCTTAGCGGGGTTATACGAGCAGTACTTC.